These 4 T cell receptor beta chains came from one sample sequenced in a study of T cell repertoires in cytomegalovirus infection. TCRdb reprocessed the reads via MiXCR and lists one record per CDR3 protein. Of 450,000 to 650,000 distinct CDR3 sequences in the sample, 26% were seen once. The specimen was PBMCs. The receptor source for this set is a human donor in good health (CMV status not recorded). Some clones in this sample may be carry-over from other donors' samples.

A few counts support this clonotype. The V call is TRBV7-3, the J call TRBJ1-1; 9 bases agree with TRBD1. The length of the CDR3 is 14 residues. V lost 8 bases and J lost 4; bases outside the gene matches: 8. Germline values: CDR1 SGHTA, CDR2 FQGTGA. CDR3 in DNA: TGTGCCAGCGGTAAAGGGACAGGGATCACTGAAGCTTTCTTT. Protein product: CASGKGTGITEAFF.

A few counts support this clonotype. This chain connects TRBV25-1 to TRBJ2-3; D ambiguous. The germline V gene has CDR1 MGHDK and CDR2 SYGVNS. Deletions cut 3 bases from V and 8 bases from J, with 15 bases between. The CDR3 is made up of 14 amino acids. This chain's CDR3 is CASSESSPDGTQYF. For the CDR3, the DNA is TGTGCCAGCAGTGAGTCTTCCCCAGATGGTACGCAGTATTTT. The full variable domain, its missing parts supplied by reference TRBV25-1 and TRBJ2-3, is EADIYQTPRYLVIGTGKKITLECSQTMGHDKMYWYQQDPGMELHLIHYSYGVNSTEKGDLSSESTVSRIRTEHFPLTLESARPSHTSQYLCASSESSPDGTQYFGPGTRLTVL.

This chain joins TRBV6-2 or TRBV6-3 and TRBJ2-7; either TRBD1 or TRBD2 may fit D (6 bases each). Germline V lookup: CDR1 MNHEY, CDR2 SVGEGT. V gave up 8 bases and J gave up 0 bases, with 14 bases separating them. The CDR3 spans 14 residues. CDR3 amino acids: CASRFGGGSYEQYF. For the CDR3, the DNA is TGTGCCAGCCGTTTCGGAGGGGGCTCCTACGAGCAGTACTTC.

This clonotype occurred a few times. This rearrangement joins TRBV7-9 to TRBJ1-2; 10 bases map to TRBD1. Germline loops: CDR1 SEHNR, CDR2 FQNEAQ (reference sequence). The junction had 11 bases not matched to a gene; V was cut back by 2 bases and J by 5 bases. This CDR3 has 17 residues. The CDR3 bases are TGTGCCAGCAGCTTACCTCCGGGACAGGGGAATTGGTATGGCTACACCTTC. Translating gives CASSLPPGQGNWYGYTF.